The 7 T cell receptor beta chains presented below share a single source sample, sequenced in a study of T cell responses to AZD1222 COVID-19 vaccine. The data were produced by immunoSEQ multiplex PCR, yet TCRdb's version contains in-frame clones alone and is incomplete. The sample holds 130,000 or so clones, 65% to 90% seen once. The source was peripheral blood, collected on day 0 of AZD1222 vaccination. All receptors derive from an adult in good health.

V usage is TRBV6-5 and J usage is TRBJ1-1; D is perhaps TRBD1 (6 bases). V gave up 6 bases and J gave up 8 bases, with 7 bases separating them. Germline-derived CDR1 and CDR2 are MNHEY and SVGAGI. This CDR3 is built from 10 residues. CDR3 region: CASRGTEAFF. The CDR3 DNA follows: TGTGCCAGCAGGGGGACAGAAGCTTTCTTT.

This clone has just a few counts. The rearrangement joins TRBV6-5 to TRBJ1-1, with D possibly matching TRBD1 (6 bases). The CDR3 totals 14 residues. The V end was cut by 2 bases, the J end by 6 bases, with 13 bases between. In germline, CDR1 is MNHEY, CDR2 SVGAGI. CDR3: CASSYTGAHAEAFF. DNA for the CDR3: TGTGCCAGCAGTTACACGGGGGCGCACGCTGAAGCTTTCTTT.

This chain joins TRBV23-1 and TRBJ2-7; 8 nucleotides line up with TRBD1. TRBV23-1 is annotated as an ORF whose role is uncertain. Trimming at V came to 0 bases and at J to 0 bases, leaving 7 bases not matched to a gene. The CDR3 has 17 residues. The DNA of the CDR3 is TGCGCCAGCAGTCAATCGAGGACAGGGCAGAGCTCCTACGAGCAGTACTTC. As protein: CASSQSRTGQSSYEQYF.

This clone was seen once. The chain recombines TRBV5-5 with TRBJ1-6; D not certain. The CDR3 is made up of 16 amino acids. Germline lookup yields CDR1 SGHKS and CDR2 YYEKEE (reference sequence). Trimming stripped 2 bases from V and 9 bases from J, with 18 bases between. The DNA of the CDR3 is TGTGCCAGCAGCTTCAATATTGCACGGGCAAGTTCACCCCTCCACTTT. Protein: CASSFNIARASSPLHF.

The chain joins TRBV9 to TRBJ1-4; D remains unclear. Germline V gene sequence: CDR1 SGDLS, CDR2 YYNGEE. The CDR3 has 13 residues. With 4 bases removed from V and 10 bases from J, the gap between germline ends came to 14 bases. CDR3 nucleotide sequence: TGTGCCAGCAGCCCCCAGGAAGAGGGAAAACTGTTTTTT. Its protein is CASSPQEEGKLFF.

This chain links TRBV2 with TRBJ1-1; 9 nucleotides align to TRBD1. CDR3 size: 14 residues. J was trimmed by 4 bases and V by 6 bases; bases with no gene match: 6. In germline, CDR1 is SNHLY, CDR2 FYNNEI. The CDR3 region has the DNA TGTGCCAGCAGCAGGACAGGGGATGTCACTGAAGCTTTCTTT. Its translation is CASSRTGDVTEAFF.

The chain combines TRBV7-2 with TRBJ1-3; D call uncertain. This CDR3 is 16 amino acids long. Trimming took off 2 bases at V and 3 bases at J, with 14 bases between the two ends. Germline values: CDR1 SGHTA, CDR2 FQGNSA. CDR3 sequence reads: CASSLNRGGGGNTIYF. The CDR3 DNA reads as TGTGCCAGCAGCTTAAATAGAGGAGGTGGTGGAAACACCATATATTTT. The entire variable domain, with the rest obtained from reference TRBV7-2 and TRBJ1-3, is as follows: GAGVSQSPSNKVTEKGKDVELRCDPISGHTALYWYRQSLGQGLEFLIYFQGNSAPDKSGLPSDRFSAERTGGSVSTLTIQRTQQEDSAVYLCASSLNRGGGGNTIYFGEGSWLTVV.